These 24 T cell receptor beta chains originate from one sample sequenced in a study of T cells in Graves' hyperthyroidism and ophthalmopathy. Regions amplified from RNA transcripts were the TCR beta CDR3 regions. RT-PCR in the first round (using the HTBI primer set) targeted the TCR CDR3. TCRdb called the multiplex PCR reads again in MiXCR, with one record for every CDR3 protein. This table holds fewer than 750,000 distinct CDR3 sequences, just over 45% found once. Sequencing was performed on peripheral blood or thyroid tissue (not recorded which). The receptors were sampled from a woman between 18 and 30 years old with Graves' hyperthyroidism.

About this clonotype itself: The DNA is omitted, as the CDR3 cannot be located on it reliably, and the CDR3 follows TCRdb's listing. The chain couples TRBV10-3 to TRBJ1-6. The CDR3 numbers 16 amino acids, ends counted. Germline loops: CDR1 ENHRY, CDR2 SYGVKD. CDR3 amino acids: CASSYSCASHNPPLHF.

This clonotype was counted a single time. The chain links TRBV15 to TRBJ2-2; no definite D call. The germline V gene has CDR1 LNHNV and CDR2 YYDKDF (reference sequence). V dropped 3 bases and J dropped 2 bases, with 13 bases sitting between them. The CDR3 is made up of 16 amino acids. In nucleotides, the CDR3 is TGTGCCACCAGCAGCCTCGATCTAATTAACACCGGGGAGCTGTTTTTT. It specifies CATSSLDLINTGELFF.

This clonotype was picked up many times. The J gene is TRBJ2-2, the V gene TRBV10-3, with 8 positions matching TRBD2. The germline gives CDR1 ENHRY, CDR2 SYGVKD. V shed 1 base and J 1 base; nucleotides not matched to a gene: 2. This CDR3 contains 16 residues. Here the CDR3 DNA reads TGTGCCATCAGTGAGTTACTAGCGGTGAACACCGGGGAGCTGTTTTTT. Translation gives CAISELLAVNTGELFF.

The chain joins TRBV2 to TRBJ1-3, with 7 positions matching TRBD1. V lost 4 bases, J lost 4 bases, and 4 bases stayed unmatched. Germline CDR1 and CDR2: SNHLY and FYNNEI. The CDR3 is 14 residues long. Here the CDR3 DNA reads TGTGCCAGCAGTGGACAGGGAAGAGGAAACACCATATATTTT. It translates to CASSGQGRGNTIYF.

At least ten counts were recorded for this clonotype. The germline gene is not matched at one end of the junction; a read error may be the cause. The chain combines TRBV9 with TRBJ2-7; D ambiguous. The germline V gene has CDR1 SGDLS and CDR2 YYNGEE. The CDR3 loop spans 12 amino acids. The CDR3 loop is CASSPGSSHPFF. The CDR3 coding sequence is TGTGCCAGCAGCCCTGGAAGTAGTCACCCCTTCTTC.

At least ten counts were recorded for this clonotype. Here the CDR3 reads CASSYSGDSSYEQYF. The CDR3 bases are TGTGCCAGCAGTTACTCAGGGGACAGCTCCTACGAGCAGTACTTC. The chain carries TRBV6-6 and TRBJ2-7; 7 positions match TRBD1. Germline-derived CDR1 and CDR2 are MNHNY and SVGAGI (reference sequence). This CDR3 contains 15 residues. V dropped 0 bases and J dropped 0; count of bases not matched to a gene: 2.

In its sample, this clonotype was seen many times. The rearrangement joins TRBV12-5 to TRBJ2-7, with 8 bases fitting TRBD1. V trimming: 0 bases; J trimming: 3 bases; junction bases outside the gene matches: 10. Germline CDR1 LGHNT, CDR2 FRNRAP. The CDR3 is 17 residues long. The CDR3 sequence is CASGLVLRTGIIYEQYF. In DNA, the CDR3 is TGTGCTAGTGGTTTGGTATTGAGGACAGGGATTATCTACGAGCAGTACTTC.

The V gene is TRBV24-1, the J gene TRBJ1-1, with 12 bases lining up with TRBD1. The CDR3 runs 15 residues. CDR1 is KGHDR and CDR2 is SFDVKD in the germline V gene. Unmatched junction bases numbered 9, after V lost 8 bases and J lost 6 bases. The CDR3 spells CATTGTGGGKAEAFF. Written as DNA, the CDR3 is TGTGCCACCACAGGGACAGGGGGCGGGAAAGCTGAAGCTTTCTTT.

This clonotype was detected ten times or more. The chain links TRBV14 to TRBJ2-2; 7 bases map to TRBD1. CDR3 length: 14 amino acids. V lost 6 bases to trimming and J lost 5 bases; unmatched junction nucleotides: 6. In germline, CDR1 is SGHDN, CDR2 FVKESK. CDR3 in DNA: TGTGCCAGCAGGTGGACAGGCTTGACCGGGGAGCTGTTTTTT. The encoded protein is CASRWTGLTGELFF.

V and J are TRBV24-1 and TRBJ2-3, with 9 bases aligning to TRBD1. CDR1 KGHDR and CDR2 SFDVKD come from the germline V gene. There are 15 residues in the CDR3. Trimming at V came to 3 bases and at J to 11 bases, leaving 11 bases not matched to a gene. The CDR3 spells CATSDTGGRVDEQYF. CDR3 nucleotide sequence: TGTGCCACCAGTGATACAGGGGGCCGAGTAGATGAGCAGTATTTT.

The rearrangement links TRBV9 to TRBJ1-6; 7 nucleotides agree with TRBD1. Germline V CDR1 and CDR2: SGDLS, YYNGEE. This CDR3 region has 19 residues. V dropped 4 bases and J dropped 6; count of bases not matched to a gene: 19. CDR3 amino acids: CASSLRPGDHQGGNSPLHF. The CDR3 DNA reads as TGTGCCAGCAGCTTACGACCGGGAGACCACCAGGGGGGTAATTCACCCCTCCACTTT.

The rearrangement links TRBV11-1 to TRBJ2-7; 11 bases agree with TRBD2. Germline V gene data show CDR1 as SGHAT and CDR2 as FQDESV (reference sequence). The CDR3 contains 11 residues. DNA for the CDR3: TGTGCCAGCAGCCCCAGGGCACTAGCGGGAGTT. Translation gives CASSPRALAGV.

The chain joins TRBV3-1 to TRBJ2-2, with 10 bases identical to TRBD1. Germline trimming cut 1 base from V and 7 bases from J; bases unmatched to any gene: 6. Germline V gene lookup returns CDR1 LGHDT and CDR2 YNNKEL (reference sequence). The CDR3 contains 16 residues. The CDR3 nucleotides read TGTGCCAGCAGCCAAGCCGGGACAGGGGTACGCGGGGAGCTGTTTTTT. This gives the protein CASSQAGTGVRGELFF.

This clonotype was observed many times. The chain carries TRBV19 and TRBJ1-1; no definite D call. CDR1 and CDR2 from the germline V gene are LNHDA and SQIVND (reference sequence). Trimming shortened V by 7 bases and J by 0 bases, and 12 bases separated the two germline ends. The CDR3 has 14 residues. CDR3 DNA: TGTGCCAGTACCACTACGACCTTGAACACTGAAGCTTTCTTT. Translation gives CASTTTTLNTEAFF.

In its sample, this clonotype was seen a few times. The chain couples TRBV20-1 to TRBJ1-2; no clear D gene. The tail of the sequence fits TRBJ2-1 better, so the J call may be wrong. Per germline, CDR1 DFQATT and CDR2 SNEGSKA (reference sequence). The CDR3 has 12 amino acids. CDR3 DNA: TGCAGTGCTAGAGATATACGTCATGAGCAGTTCTTC. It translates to CSARDIRHEQFF.

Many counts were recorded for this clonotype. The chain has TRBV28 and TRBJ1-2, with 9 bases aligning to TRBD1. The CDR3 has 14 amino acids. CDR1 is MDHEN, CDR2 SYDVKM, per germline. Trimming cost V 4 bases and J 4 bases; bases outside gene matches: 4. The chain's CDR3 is CASSSPDRGYGYTF. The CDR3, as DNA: TGTGCCAGCAGTTCACCGGACAGGGGCTATGGCTACACCTTC.

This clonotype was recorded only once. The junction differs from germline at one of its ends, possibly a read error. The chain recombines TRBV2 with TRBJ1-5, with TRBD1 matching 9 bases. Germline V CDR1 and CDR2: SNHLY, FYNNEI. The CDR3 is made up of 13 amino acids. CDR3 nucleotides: TGTGCCGGCAGTCCCGGGACAGGGCAGCCCCAGCATTTT. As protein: CAGSPGTGQPQHF.

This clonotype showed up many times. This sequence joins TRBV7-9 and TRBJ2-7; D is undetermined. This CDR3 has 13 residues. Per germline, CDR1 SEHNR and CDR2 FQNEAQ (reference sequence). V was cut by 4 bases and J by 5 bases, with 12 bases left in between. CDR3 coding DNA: TGTGCCAGCAGCTCGAACGGGTTGCACGAGCAGTACTTC. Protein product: CASSSNGLHEQYF.

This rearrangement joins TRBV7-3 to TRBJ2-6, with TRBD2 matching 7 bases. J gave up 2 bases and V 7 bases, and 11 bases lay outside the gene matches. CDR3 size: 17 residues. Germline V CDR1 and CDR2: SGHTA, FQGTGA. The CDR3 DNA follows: TGTGCCAGCACCCCCGGGGGGTCATACACTGGGGCCAACGTCCTGACTTTC. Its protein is CASTPGGSYTGANVLTF.

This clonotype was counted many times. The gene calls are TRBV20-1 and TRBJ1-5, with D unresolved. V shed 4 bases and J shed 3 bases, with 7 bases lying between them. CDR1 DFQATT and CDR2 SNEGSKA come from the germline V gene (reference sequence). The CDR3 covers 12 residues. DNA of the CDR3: TGCAGTGCTAACAGACCCAATCAGCCCCAGCATTTT. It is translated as CSANRPNQPQHF.

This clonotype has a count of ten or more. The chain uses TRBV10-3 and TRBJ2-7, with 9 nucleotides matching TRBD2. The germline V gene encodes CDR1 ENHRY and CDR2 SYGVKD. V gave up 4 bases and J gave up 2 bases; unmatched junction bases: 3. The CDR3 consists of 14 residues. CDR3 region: CAISGLAGAYEQYF. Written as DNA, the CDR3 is TGTGCCATCAGTGGGTTAGCGGGAGCCTACGAGCAGTACTTC.

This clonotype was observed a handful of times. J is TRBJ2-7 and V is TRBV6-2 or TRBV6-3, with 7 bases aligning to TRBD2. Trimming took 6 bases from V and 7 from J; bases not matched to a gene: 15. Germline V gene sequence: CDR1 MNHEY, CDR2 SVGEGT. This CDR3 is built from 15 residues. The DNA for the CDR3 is TGTGCCAGCAGGACCTTAGCGGGCCGGGGGAAGGAGCAGTACTTC. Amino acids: CASRTLAGRGKEQYF.

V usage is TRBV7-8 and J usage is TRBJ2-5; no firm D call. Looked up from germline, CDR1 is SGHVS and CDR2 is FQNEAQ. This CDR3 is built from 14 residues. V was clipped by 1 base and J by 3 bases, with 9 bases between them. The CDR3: CASSLGTAEETQYF. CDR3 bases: TGTGCCAGCAGCTTAGGGACGGCCGAAGAGACCCAGTACTTC.

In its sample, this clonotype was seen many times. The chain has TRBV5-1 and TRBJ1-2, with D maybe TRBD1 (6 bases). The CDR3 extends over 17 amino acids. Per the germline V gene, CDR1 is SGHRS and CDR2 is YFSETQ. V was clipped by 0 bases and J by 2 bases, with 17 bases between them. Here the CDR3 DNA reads TGCGCCAGCAGCTTGGATGGGGGCAGGGGTACCAACTATGGCTACACCTTC. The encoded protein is CASSLDGGRGTNYGYTF.